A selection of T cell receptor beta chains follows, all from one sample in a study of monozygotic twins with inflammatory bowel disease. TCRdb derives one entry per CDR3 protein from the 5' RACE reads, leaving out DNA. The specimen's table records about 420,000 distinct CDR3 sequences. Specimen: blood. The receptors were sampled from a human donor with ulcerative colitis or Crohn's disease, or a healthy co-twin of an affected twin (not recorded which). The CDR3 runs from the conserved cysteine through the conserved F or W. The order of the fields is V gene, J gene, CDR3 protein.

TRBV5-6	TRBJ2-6	CASSLSERTVAGANALTF
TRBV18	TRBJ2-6	CASSPVGSGANVLTF
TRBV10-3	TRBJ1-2	CAISDRDGDNYGYTF
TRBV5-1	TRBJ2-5	CASSGWVTGLKTQETQYF
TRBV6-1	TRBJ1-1	CASRPRTLKNTEAFF
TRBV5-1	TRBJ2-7	CASSLEVPYEQYF
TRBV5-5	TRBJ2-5	CASSIQGLAMGQYF
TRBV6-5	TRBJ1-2	CASSSPTGGGGYGYTF
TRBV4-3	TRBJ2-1	CASSQKPTGGGNEQFF
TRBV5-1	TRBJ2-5	CASSPGGNAGVKTQYF
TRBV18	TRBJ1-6	CASSPGTGLRGSPLHF
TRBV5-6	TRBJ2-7	CASSSLQTNFYEQYF
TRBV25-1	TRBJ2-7	CASSEYGTSGYEQYF
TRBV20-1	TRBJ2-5	CSARDPTTGVETQYF
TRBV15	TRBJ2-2	CATSRGSIPAGELFF
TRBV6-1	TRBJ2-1	CASSASGGEYNEQFF
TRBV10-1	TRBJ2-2	CASRPGQGTTGELFF
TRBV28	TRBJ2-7	CASSLSSGRSEQYF
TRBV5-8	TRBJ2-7	CASAGRGPDSYEQYF
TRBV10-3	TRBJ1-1	CAISDTRGGGTEAFF
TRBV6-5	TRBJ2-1	CASSSLKVSSFREQFF
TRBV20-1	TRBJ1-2	CSARVIQGAYYGYTF
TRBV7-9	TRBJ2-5	CASSTRLAGIETQYF
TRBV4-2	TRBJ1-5	CASSQDRPGGNQPQHF
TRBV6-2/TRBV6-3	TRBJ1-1	CASSRAGGTVNTEAFF
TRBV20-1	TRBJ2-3	CSARSGGSTDTQYF
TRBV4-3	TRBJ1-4	CASSQTTGGYEKLFF
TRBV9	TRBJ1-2	CASSLRQEKDYGYTF
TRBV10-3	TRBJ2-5	CAIRGQGPEETQYF
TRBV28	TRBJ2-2	CASSLGGAGELFF
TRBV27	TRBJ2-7	CASSPRGTSGRTRREQYF
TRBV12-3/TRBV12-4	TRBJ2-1	CATSEVGPYNEQFF
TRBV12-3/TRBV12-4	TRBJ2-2	CASSPGLGLTGELFF
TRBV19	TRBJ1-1	CAAMGGMNTEAFF
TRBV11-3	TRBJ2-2	CASSLGGSRPGELFF
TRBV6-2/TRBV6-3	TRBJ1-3	CASSYGSTRGNTIYF
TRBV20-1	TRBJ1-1	CSGDRVDTEAFF
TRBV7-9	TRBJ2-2	CASSQRTGELFF
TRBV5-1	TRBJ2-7	CASSFSGTSYEQYF
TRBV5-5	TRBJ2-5	CASSFLLTEQETQYF
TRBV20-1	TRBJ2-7	CSVGQGAIGVAGEQYF